The clone carrying this TCR beta chain came up a few times. The antigen is undetermined. The data were obtained in a study of T-cell memory formation after mild COVID-19. General study points: Some SARS-CoV-2-responding clones were already detected in memory before infection.

TCRdb called the 5' RACE reads again in MiXCR, with one record for every CDR3 protein. The table lists some 150,000 distinct CDR3 sequences, about 19% of them singletons. V lost 5 bases and J 0 bases, leaving 8 bases between the germline ends. CDR1 SEHNR and CDR2 FQNEAQ come from the germline V gene (reference sequence). This CDR3 has 14 amino acids. This rearrangement joins TRBV7-9 to TRBJ2-4, with TRBD2 as a possible D gene (6 bases). The receptor was derived from an adult woman who had mild COVID-19 (a few samples of this study predate the infection). Cell type and time point are not known. Sequenced sample: PBMCs or a T cell subset sorted from them (not recorded which). CDR3 sequence (DNA): TGTGCCAGCAGCCCGGGAGTAGCCAAAAACATTCAGTACTTC. Translated: CASSPGVAKNIQYF.